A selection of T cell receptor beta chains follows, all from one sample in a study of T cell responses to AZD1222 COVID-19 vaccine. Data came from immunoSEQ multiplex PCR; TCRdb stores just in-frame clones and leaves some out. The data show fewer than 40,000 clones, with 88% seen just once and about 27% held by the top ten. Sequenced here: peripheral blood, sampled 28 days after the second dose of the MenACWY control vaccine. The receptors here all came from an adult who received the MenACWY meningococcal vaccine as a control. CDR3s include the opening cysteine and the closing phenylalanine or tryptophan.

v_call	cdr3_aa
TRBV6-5	CASGSVGRTGELFF
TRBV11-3	CASSTGQGATEQFF
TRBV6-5	CASSPGQSYGYTF
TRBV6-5	CASRAGVRGTEAFF
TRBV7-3	CASSPNGGYNSPLHF
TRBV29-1	CSGYGVERRWGTEAFF
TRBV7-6	CASSSRGSGAYEQYF
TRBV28	CASRGAEGYGYTF
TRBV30	CAYSPDSPHEQFF
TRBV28	CASSLRAQGEKLFF
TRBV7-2	CASSLVASSYGYTF
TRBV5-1	CASSLSTETQYF
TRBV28	CASSLTTSGVNTGELFF
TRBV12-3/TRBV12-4	CASSLWKNEKLFF
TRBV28	CASSRGYGYTF
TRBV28	CASSFRDRAYNEQFF
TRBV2	CASSGQGARPQHF
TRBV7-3	CASSRNTAGTGELFF
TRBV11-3	CASRTISKSRANVLTF
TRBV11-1	CASSSLSLWSNTQYF
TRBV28	CASSLPSDRSSGNTIYF
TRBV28	CASKEMNYGYTF
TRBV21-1	CASSLGGTSDSYEQYF
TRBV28	CASSLQSRNTEAFF
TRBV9	CASSVDGVPGTGTEAFF
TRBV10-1	CASSGQGHTTQYF
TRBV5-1	CASSPTGGYQETQYF
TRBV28	CASRGWLAEAFF
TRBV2	CASSDRVAGDGELFF
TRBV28	CASRPLAGGPNEQYF
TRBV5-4	CASSLARGNEQYF
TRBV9	CASSGGTSAYNEQFF
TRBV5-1	CASSLVAAGNEQFF
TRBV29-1	CSVAMNTEAFF
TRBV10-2	CASSDRRAEAFF
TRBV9	CASSARDGGYNSPLHF
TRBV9	CASRGQESTGELFF
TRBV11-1	CASSPRTSAQFF
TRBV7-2	CASSPRVSGMLNYEQYF
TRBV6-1	CASSEDGTGVLYGYTF
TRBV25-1	CASSESPRRGTGELFF
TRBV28	CASSQLNYGYTF
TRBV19	CASSITGGQGATYEQYF
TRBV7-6	CASSSNPSHNYGYTF
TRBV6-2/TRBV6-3	CASSSRTVGAGGDTGELFF
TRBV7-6	CASSSPGQGRRTEAFF
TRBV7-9	CASSFSMGETQYF